A selection of T cell receptor beta chains follows, all from one sample in a study of T cells after somatic rescue of genetic block. The table came from immunoSEQ multiplex PCR; TCRdb's copy has only in-frame clones and leaves some out. The sample has 50,000 to 60,000 clones, approximately 96% seen once. Sequences were obtained from peripheral blood mononuclear cells (PBMCs). The receptor set was obtained from a child younger than two. CDR3s include the opening cysteine and the closing phenylalanine or tryptophan. The order of the fields is V gene, clone size, J gene, D gene, CDR3 protein, CDR3 DNA. The D gene is left open where the match is weak. Clone size, where shown, is once, few, many, or a class for clones that have expanded.

TRBV25-1	NA	TRBJ1-2	TRBD1	CASSDQGAHGYTF	TGTGCCAGCAGTGATCAGGGGGCGCATGGCTACACCTTC
TRBV19	NA	TRBJ2-3	NA	CASSPRHSTDTQYF	TGTGCCAGTAGCCCACGGCATAGCACAGATACGCAGTATTTT
TRBV7-2	few	TRBJ2-1	TRBD1	CASSLGYRGYNEQFF	TGTGCCAGCAGCTTAGGATACAGGGGCTACAATGAGCAGTTCTTC
TRBV6-6	NA	TRBJ2-5	NA	CASSYSETQYF	TGTGCCAGCAGTTACTCAGAGACCCAGTACTTC
TRBV28	NA	TRBJ1-1	NA	CASSLAPAGTEAFF	TGTGCCAGCAGTTTGGCACCCGCGGGCACTGAAGCTTTCTTT
TRBV28	once	TRBJ2-7	NA	CASSFQGMGEQYF	TGTGCCAGCAGTTTTCAGGGGATGGGGGAGCAGTACTTC
TRBV10-3	NA	TRBJ2-6	TRBD1	CAIRGTVTGANVLTF	TGTGCCATCAGGGGGACAGTGACTGGGGCCAACGTCCTGACTTTC
TRBV6-1	NA	TRBJ2-1	TRBD2	CASSELAGGPYNEQFF	TGTGCCAGCAGTGAACTAGCGGGAGGGCCCTACAATGAGCAGTTCTTC
TRBV4-1	NA	TRBJ1-2	NA	CASSQEVRVRGYTF	TGCGCCAGCAGCCAAGAGGTCAGGGTCAGGGGCTACACCTTC
TRBV7-9	NA	TRBJ2-5	TRBD1	CASSSGQGRETQYF	TGTGCCAGCAGTTCGGGACAGGGGAGAGAGACCCAGTACTTC
TRBV7-9	NA	TRBJ2-1	NA	CASSSPWGNEQFF	TGTGCCAGCAGCTCCCCATGGGGCAATGAGCAGTTCTTC
TRBV4-1	once	TRBJ1-2	TRBD1	CASSQRQGANYGYTF	TGCGCCAGCAGCCAGAGACAGGGGGCGAACTATGGCTACACCTTC
TRBV5-1	NA	TRBJ1-1	NA	CASSLGGGTEAFF	TGCGCCAGCAGCTTGGGTGGGGGCACTGAAGCTTTCTTT
TRBV6-1	NA	TRBJ1-1	TRBD1	CASSGQGDTEAFF	TGTGCCAGCAGCGGACAGGGAGACACTGAAGCTTTCTTT
TRBV7-3	NA	TRBJ1-2	NA	CASSPDRNYGYTF	TGTGCCAGCAGCCCCGACAGGAACTATGGCTACACCTTC
TRBV6-1	NA	TRBJ1-3	TRBD1	CASSEDRGSGNTIYF	TGTGCCAGCAGTGAGGACAGGGGGTCTGGAAACACCATATATTTT
TRBV19	NA	TRBJ1-1	NA	CASSIGLMNTEAFF	TGTGCCAGTAGTATAGGACTTATGAACACTGAAGCTTTCTTT
TRBV6-5	NA	TRBJ1-2	NA	CASSYRSDIYGYTF	TGTGCCAGCAGTTACCGGTCGGACATCTATGGCTACACCTTC
TRBV6-5	NA	TRBJ1-2	TRBD1	CASSYRQGDGYTF	TGTGCCAGCAGTTATCGACAGGGTGATGGCTACACCTTC
TRBV19	once	TRBJ2-1	TRBD2	CASSNPGLKQFF	TGTGCCAGTAGTAACCCGGGACTAAAGCAGTTCTTC
TRBV30	NA	TRBJ2-1	NA	CAWGLNSYNEQFF	TGTGCCTGGGGGCTAAACTCCTACAATGAGCAGTTCTTC
TRBV28	NA	TRBJ1-5	NA	CASSLSGMSNQPQHF	TGTGCCAGCAGTTTATCAGGGATGAGCAATCAGCCCCAGCATTTT
TRBV4-2	NA	TRBJ2-5	NA	CASSQGRTAEETQYF	TGTGCCAGCAGCCAAGGACGGACGGCCGAAGAGACCCAGTACTTC
TRBV27	NA	TRBJ1-2	TRBD1	CASSLQATGADGYTF	TGTGCCAGCAGTTTACAGGCGACAGGGGCGGATGGCTACACCTTC
TRBV7-2	NA	TRBJ2-7	TRBD2	CASSQRGLAGGREQYF	TGTGCCAGCAGCCAAAGGGGACTAGCGGGAGGGCGGGAGCAGTACTTC
TRBV11-3	NA	TRBJ2-3	NA	CASSADGYTDTQYF	TGTGCCAGCAGCGCTGACGGGTACACAGATACGCAGTATTTT
TRBV27	NA	TRBJ1-1	NA	CATRLGLNTEAFF	TGTGCCACCCGCCTGGGACTGAACACTGAAGCTTTCTTT
TRBV2	NA	TRBJ2-4	TRBD2	CASSERTSGSGIQYF	TGTGCCAGCAGTGAACGGACTAGCGGGAGCGGCATTCAGTACTTC
TRBV10-3	NA	TRBJ2-7	TRBD2	CAIGLAGGYEQYF	TGTGCCATCGGACTAGCGGGAGGGTACGAGCAGTACTTC
TRBV2	NA	TRBJ2-7	NA	CASRDSYEQYF	TGTGCCAGCAGGGACAGCTACGAGCAGTACTTC
TRBV28	NA	TRBJ2-7	TRBD1	CASPPPTGPFYEQYF	TGTGCCAGCCCGCCCCCGACAGGGCCCTTTTACGAGCAGTACTTC
TRBV28	NA	TRBJ2-3	NA	CASSFGTLGGDTQYF	TGTGCCAGCAGTTTCGGGACGCTCGGGGGTGATACGCAGTATTTT
TRBV27	NA	TRBJ2-5	TRBD1	CASSNRGQETQYF	TGTGCCAGCAGTAACAGGGGGCAAGAGACCCAGTACTTC
TRBV5-8	NA	TRBJ2-2	NA	CASSLGDANTGELFF	TGTGCCAGCAGCTTGGGGGACGCGAACACCGGGGAGCTGTTTTTT
TRBV7-3	NA	TRBJ1-4	NA	CASSFGPGEKLFF	TGTGCCAGCAGCTTTGGTCCGGGTGAAAAACTGTTTTTT
TRBV7-9	NA	TRBJ1-2	NA	CASSTGPDGAYTF	TGTGCCAGCAGTACTGGTCCCGATGGAGCGTACACCTTC
TRBV18	NA	TRBJ2-5	NA	CASTFQETQYF	TGTGCCAGCACCTTCCAAGAGACCCAGTACTTC
TRBV6-6	NA	TRBJ2-7	TRBD2	CASSPRLAGGNEQYF	TGTGCCAGCAGTCCGCGACTAGCGGGAGGGAACGAGCAGTACTTC
TRBV9	NA	TRBJ2-2	NA	CASSPGGGLNTGELFF	TGTGCCAGCAGCCCTGGGGGGGGGCTGAACACCGGGGAGCTGTTTTTT
TRBV11-3	once	TRBJ2-1	TRBD2	CASSLAGGNEQFF	TGTGCCAGCAGCTTAGCGGGAGGCAATGAGCAGTTCTTC
TRBV2	NA	TRBJ2-5	TRBD2	CASSDASGSGEETQYF	TGTGCCAGCAGTGACGCTAGCGGGAGCGGGGAAGAGACCCAGTACTTC
TRBV6-1	NA	TRBJ2-3	NA	CASSGVERNTDTQYF	TGTGCCAGCAGTGGAGTCGAGCGGAACACAGATACGCAGTATTTT
TRBV10-3	NA	TRBJ1-2	NA	CAISDRNYGYTF	TGTGCCATCAGTGACAGGAACTATGGCTACACCTTC
TRBV12-5	NA	TRBJ1-5	TRBD1	CASGLTGGSNQPQHF	TGTGCTAGTGGTTTGACAGGGGGCAGCAATCAGCCCCAGCATTTT
TRBV7-8	NA	TRBJ2-1	TRBD2	CASSLALAGDNEQFF	TGTGCCAGCAGCTTAGCGCTAGCGGGAGACAATGAGCAGTTCTTC
TRBV4-2	NA	TRBJ2-1	NA	CASSPTRGSYNEQFF	TGTGCCAGCAGCCCTACCCGCGGCTCTTACAATGAGCAGTTCTTC
TRBV4-1	NA	TRBJ2-5	TRBD2	CASSRREGQETQYF	TGCGCCAGCAGCCGGCGGGAGGGCCAAGAGACCCAGTACTTC
TRBV6-1	NA	TRBJ1-1	NA	CASSDYVQVEAFF	TGTGCCAGCAGTGATTACGTCCAGGTTGAAGCTTTCTTT
TRBV5-6	NA	TRBJ2-7	TRBD2	CASSGGLAASYEQYF	TGTGCCAGCAGCGGGGGACTAGCGGCATCCTACGAGCAGTACTTC
TRBV7-6	NA	TRBJ2-7	TRBD2	CASSLGGTFHEQYF	TGTGCCAGCAGCCTGGGGGGGACCTTTCACGAGCAGTACTTC
TRBV5-5	NA	TRBJ1-4	NA	CASSQSGVGGEKLFF	TGTGCCAGCAGTCAATCCGGGGTTGGGGGTGAAAAACTGTTTTTT
TRBV9	NA	TRBJ2-5	TRBD2	CASSPPSSGQWETQYF	TGTGCCAGCAGCCCGCCGTCTAGCGGGCAATGGGAGACCCAGTACTTC
TRBV5-1	NA	TRBJ2-1	NA	CASSEKANEQFF	TGCGCCAGCAGTGAGAAGGCCAATGAGCAGTTCTTC